A single sample gave rise to the 6 T cell receptor beta chains below, sequenced in a study of post-analysis software for immune sequencing data. No antigen has been identified for these receptors. Broader study findings: In patients, five or six TRBV segments were more frequent than in controls, with TRBV5-6, TRBV5-1 and TRBV20-1 among them.

Included in the TCR beta cDNA libraries were unique molecular identifiers. TCRdb itself ran the PCR reads through MiXCR, one entry per CDR3 protein. The sample records hundreds of thousands of distinct CDR3 sequences, approximately 38% being singletons. The source material was blood. The receptor set was obtained from a girl aged 2 to 10 with multiple sclerosis.

Here the CDR3 reads CASSTAGLAKNIQYF. CDR3 DNA: TGTGCCAGCAGTACAGCTGGACTAGCCAAAAACATTCAGTACTTC. This chain uses TRBV6-2 or TRBV6-3 with TRBJ2-4; possible D gene TRBD2, 5 bases. This CDR3 comprises 15 residues. V was cut by 5 bases and J by 0 bases, with 11 bases left in between. Germline-derived CDR1 and CDR2 are MNHEY and SVGEGT.

CDR3: CASSRQGTSGSNEQFF. The CDR3 DNA is TGTGCCAGCAGCCGCCAAGGGACTAGCGGGAGTAATGAGCAGTTCTTC. This chain connects TRBV6-2 or TRBV6-3 to TRBJ2-1; TRBD2 matches at 14 bases. The CDR3 consists of 16 residues. The trim removed 6 bases at V and 7 bases at J, leaving 8 bases unmatched. Germline V gene sequence: CDR1 MNHEY, CDR2 SVGEGT.

V and J are TRBV25-1 and TRBJ1-1; no definite D call. V was trimmed by 4 bases and J by 1 base, leaving 7 bases between them. The CDR3 is 13 residues long. Germline CDR1 and CDR2: MGHDK and SYGVNS. The CDR3 reads CASSALGNTEAFF. For the CDR3, the DNA is TGTGCCAGCAGTGCCCTCGGGAACACTGAAGCTTTCTTT.

This clonotype was seen a few times. The chain is built from TRBV3-1 and TRBJ2-3; TRBD2 matches at 7 bases. The trim removed 1 base at V and 1 base at J, leaving 11 bases unmatched. The germline V gene has CDR1 LGHDT and CDR2 YNNKEL (reference sequence). CDR3 length equals 18 residues. CDR3 bases: TGTGCCAGCAGCCAAGTTCGGGGAGGGACCGCCGGCACAGATACGCAGTATTTT. Amino acid sequence: CASSQVRGGTAGTDTQYF.

This chain connects TRBV12-3 or TRBV12-4 to TRBJ2-7; D might be TRBD1 (5 bases). CDR3 length equals 13 residues. With 6 bases removed from V and 2 bases from J, the gap between germline ends came to 11 bases. The chain's CDR3 is CASRPTGAYEQYF. For the CDR3, the DNA is TGTGCCAGCAGGCCAACAGGAGCCTACGAGCAGTACTTC.

This clonotype was seen more than once but under ten times. The rearrangement links TRBV20-1 to TRBJ2-3; 7 bases are shared with TRBD2. CDR1 and CDR2 (germline): DFQATT, SNEGSKA (reference sequence). V lost 6 bases and J lost 2; bases outside the gene matches: 5. The CDR3 extends over 13 amino acids. The CDR3 loop reads CSAPRESTDTQYF. The CDR3 bases are TGCAGTGCCCCGCGGGAGTCCACAGATACGCAGTATTTT.